The 9 T cell receptor beta chains below were found in one sample sequenced in a study of identical twins. TCRdb used MiXCR to reprocess the 5' RACE reads, holding one entry per CDR3 protein. This repertoire shows hundreds of thousands of distinct CDR3 sequences, around 12% found once; its top ten account for about 1.6%. These data were also filed under a second study, of yellow fever vaccine responses in identical twins.

The sequenced sample was PBMCs. These receptors were collected from a woman under 30 in good health.

This clonotype was seen only a few times. The chain couples TRBV29-1 to TRBJ2-1; D not resolved. Trimming removed 4 bases from V and 3 bases from J, with 13 bases in between. The CDR3 is 14 amino acids. CDR1 and CDR2 (germline): SQVTM, ANQGSEA. In DNA, the CDR3 is TGCAGCGTTGGTTATGGTTCTAACTACAATGAGCAGTTCTTC. It specifies CSVGYGSNYNEQFF.

The chain employs TRBV5-5 and TRBJ2-7, with D tentatively TRBD2 (6 bases). Germline CDR1 SGHKS, CDR2 YYEKEE (reference sequence). The CDR3 extends over 14 amino acids. V gave up 4 bases and J gave up 8 bases, with 19 bases separating them. The CDR3 bases are TGTGCCAGCAGCCCCGGGACTCCGGGTTTAAAGCAGTACGTC. It translates to CASSPGTPGLKQYV.

This clonotype was observed a handful of times. V usage is TRBV2 and J usage is TRBJ2-3; 10 positions match TRBD2. CDR3 length equals 15 residues. V was clipped by 3 bases and J by 4 bases; unmatched bases: 4. Per germline, CDR1 SNHLY and CDR2 FYNNEI. CDR3 sequence (DNA): TGTGCCAGCAGTGAGCTAGCGGGAGCTTCAGATACGCAGTATTTT. Protein product: CASSELAGASDTQYF.

This clonotype was detected a few times. The rearrangement links TRBV7-2 to TRBJ2-5, with D tentatively TRBD2 (6 bases). The CDR3 covers 16 residues. Looked up from germline, CDR1 is SGHTA and CDR2 is FQGNSA. Trimming pared 3 bases from V and 1 base from J, leaving 15 bases between. The CDR3 sequence: CASSFLRGGPQETQYF. The CDR3 DNA reads as TGTGCCAGCAGCTTCCTACGGGGAGGACCCCAAGAGACCCAGTACTTC.

This clonotype was seen more than once but under ten times. V gene TRBV4-1 combines with J gene TRBJ2-2; D uncertain. In germline, CDR1 is MGHRA, CDR2 YSYEKL. V was trimmed by 4 bases and J by 6 bases, leaving 18 bases between them. There are 16 residues in the CDR3. For the CDR3, the DNA is TGCGCCAGCAGCCCCGGGTCCGTAAACTTGGCCGGGGAGCTGTTTTTT. The encoded protein is CASSPGSVNLAGELFF.

The V call is TRBV14, the J call TRBJ2-7; 7 nucleotides align to TRBD2. Unmatched junction bases numbered 17, after V lost 10 bases and J lost 5 bases. This CDR3 is 15 amino acids long. The V gene's germline CDR1 is SGHDN and CDR2 FVKESK. The DNA for the CDR3 is TGTGCCACCGTAGCGGGTGTCCGAAAAGGTGACGAGCAGTACTTC. Amino acids: CATVAGVRKGDEQYF.

In its sample, this clonotype was seen a few times. This chain connects TRBV20-1 to TRBJ2-7, with 10 bases lining up with TRBD1. The junction had 7 bases not matched to a gene; V was cut back by 5 bases and J by 3 bases. This CDR3 is 14 amino acids long. CDR1 and CDR2 from the germline V gene are DFQATT and SNEGSKA (reference sequence). CDR3 bases: TGCAGTGCTCACCCCGGGACAGGGGACTACGAGCAGTACGTC. Protein product: CSAHPGTGDYEQYV.

The rearrangement links TRBV7-3 to TRBJ2-1, with 9 bases aligning to TRBD2. The V gene's germline CDR1 is SGHTA and CDR2 FQGTGA. The CDR3 is 15 amino acids. Trimming took 3 bases from V and 6 from J; bases not matched to a gene: 6. CDR3: CASSFLRGGPNEQFF. The DNA for the CDR3 is TGTGCCAGCAGCTTCTTGCGGGGGGGCCCCAATGAGCAGTTCTTC.

The chain is built from TRBV15 and TRBJ1-2; weak D call: TRBD1 (5 bases). Germline V CDR1 and CDR2: LNHNV, YYDKDF (reference sequence). The ends were cut back, 2 bases at V and 8 bases at J, with 18 bases in the middle. The CDR3 runs 15 residues. CDR3 coding DNA: TGTGCCACCAGCAGACCCCCGGGGGTAGAGAGCGGCTACACCTTC. Translating it yields CATSRPPGVESGYTF.